This TCR beta chain was recovered during a study of spatial heterogeneity in lung cancer. Germline V gene sequence: CDR1 SGHTA, CDR2 FQGNSA. This CDR3 spans 14 amino acids. The sample holds a few counts of this clonotype. At one boundary the junction diverges from the germline segment, which might be a read error. Time point of the sample: sample taken at primary tumor resection. TCRdb itself ran the 5' RACE reads through MiXCR, one entry per CDR3 protein. The sample shows fewer than 45,000 distinct CDR3 sequences, over 6.5% of them seen only once. Sample: PBMCs, taken at surgery. This sequence was found in a female donor with early-stage non-small cell lung cancer. The chain links TRBV7-2 to TRBJ2-5; D is tentatively TRBD1 or TRBD2 (6 bases each). CDR3 DNA sequence: TGTGTCAGCAGTCTAGCGCCTAGGGGGGAGACCCAGTACTTC. Translated, it gives CVSSLAPRGETQYF.